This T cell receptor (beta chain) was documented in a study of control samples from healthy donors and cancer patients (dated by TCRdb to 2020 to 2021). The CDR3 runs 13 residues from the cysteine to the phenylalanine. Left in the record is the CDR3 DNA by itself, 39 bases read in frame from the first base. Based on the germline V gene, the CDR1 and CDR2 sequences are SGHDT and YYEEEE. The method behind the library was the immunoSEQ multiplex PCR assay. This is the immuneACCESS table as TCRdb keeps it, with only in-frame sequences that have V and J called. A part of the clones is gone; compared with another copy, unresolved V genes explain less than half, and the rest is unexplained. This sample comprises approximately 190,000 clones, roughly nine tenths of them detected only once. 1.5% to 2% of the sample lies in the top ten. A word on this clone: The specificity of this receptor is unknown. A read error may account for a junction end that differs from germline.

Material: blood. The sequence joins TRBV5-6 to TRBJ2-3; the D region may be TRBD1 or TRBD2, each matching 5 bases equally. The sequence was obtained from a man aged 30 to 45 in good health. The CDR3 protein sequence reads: CASSSRDADTQYF. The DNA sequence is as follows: TGTGCCAGCAGCTCCAGGGACGCAGACACGCAGTATTTT. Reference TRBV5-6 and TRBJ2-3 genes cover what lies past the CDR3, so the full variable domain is DAGVTQSPTHLIKTRGQQVTLRCSPKSGHDTVSWYQQALGQGPQFIFQYYEEEERQRGNFPDRFSGHQFPNYSSELNVNALLLGDSALYLCASSSRDADTQYFGPGTRLTVL.